This T cell receptor beta chain was profiled in a study of T cell changes during pregnancy in multiple sclerosis. V gave up 0 bases and J gave up 12 bases, with 14 bases separating them. CDR1 is LGHNA and CDR2 is YSLEER in the germline V gene. CDR3 length: 13 amino acids. Repertoires were generated with immunoSEQ multiplex PCR, while TCRdb's copy carries only in-frame clones and drops some. The sample records about 89,000 clones, about 94% being singletons. The gene calls are TRBV4-3 and TRBJ1-2; D possibly corresponds to TRBD1 (6 bases). This receptor was identified in a female donor with multiple sclerosis, enrolled in a pregnancy study. The sequencing here drew on peripheral blood, taken in the third trimester of pregnancy. CDR3 region: CASSQESGAPHTF. The CDR3 DNA is TGCGCCAGCAGCCAAGAATCAGGGGCCCCCCACACCTTC.